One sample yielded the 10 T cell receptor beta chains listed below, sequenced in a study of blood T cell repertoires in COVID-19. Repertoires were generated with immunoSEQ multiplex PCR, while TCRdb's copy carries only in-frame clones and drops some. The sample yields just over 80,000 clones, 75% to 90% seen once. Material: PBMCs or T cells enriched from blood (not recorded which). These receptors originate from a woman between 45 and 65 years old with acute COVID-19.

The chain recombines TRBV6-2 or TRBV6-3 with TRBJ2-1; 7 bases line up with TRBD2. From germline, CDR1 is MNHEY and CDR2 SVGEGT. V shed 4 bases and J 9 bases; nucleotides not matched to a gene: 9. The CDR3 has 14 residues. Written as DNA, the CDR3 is TGTGCCAGCAGTTCGGCTAGCGGAACAAGTGAGCAGTTCTTC. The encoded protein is CASSSASGTSEQFF.

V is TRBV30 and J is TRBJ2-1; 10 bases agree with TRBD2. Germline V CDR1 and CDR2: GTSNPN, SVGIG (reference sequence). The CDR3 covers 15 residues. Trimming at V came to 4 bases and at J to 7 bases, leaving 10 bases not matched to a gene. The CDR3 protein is CAWMYGLAGENEQFF. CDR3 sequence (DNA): TGTGCCTGGATGTATGGGCTAGCGGGAGAAAATGAGCAGTTCTTC.

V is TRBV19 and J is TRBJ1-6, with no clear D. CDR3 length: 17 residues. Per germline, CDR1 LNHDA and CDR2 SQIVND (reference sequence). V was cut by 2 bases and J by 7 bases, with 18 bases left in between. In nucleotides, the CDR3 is TGTGCCAGTAGTATAAGAATTTTCGGCCGCGGGAATTCACCCCTCCACTTT. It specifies CASSIRIFGRGNSPLHF.

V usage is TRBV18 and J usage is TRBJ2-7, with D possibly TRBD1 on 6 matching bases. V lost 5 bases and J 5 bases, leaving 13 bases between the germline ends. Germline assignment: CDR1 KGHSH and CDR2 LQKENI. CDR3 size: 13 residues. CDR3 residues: CASSEQGTHEQYF. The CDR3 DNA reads TGTGCCAGCTCAGAGCAGGGGACCCACGAGCAGTACTTC. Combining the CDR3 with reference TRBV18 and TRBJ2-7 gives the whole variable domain NAGVMQNPRHLVRRRGQEARLRCSPMKGHSHVYWYRQLPEEGLKFMVYLQKENIIDESGMPKERFSAEFPKEGPSILRIQQVVRGDSAAYFCASSEQGTHEQYFGPGTRLTVT.

The CDR3 DNA reads TGTGCCAGCAGTTTATGGTCCGGGACAGGAGGCAGCGAGCAGTACTTC. Residues: CASSLWSGTGGSEQYF. V usage is TRBV27 and J usage is TRBJ2-7; TRBD1 matches at 8 bases. V gave up 1 base and J gave up 6 bases; unmatched junction bases: 11. CDR1 is MNHEY and CDR2 is SMNVEV in the germline V gene (reference sequence). The CDR3 is 16 amino acids.

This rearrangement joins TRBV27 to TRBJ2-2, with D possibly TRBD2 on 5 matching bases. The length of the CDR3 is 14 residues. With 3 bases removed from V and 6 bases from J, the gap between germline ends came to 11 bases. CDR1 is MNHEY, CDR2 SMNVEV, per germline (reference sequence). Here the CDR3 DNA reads TGTGCCAGCAGTTTGAGGCTAGCCGCCGGGGAGCTGTTTTTT. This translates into CASSLRLAAGELFF.

This CDR3 reads CASSLVSGEQFF. The CDR3 nucleotides read TGCGCCAGCAGCCTAGTCTCCGGCGAGCAGTTCTTC. The chain links TRBV5-1 to TRBJ2-1; D is undetermined. Germline CDR1 is SGHRS and CDR2 is YFSETQ. The V end lost 4 bases, the J end lost 10 bases, and 12 bases lay between the germline ends. The CDR3 spans 12 residues.

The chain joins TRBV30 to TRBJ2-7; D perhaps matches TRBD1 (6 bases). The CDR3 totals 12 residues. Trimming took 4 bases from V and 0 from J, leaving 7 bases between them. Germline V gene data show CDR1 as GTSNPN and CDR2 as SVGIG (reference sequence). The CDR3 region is CAWKDSSYEQYF. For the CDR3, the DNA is TGTGCCTGGAAGGACAGCTCCTACGAGCAGTACTTC.

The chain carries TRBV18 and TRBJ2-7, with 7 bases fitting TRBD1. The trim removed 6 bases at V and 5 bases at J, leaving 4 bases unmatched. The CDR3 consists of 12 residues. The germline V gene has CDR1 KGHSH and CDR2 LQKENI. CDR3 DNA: TGTGCCAGCTCCCAAGACAGGGACGAGCAGTACTTC. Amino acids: CASSQDRDEQYF. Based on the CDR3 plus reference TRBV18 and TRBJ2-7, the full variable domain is NAGVMQNPRHLVRRRGQEARLRCSPMKGHSHVYWYRQLPEEGLKFMVYLQKENIIDESGMPKERFSAEFPKEGPSILRIQQVVRGDSAAYFCASSQDRDEQYFGPGTRLTVT.

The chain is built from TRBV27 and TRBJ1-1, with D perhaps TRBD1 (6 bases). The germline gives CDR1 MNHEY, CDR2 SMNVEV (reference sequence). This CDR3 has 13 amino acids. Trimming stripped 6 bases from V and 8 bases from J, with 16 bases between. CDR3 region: CASSSVGGREAFF. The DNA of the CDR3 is TGTGCCAGCAGCTCTGTGGGGGGGCGGGAAGCTTTCTTT.